The rows below give T cell receptor beta chains drawn from one sample of a study of cytomegalovirus exposure and HLA in healthy donors. Using immunoSEQ multiplex PCR, the repertoire was profiled, and TCRdb retains in-frame clones only, with some absent. The sample has 170,000 or so clones, 80% seen once. The sequenced material came from PBMCs. The receptors come from a woman aged 50 to 60 in good health and CMV-seropositive. CDR3s leave out the opening cysteine and the closing phenylalanine or tryptophan. A D gene is named only where the DNA matches it firmly.

J gene | D gene | CDR3 length | V gene | CDR3 protein
TRBJ2-7 | TRBD2 | 13 | TRBV28 | ASRRLAEGNYEQY
TRBJ2-1 | TRBD1 | 13 | TRBV5-1 | ASSFGQGSYNEQF
TRBJ1-4 | NA | 14 | TRBV5-5 | ASSLPRGTGGKKLF
TRBJ2-1 | TRBD2 | 10 | TRBV11-3 | ASSLGREGFF
TRBJ2-5 | NA | 11 | TRBV5-1 | ASGGRVGETQY
TRBJ2-1 | NA | 12 | TRBV5-4 | ASSLVGVPNEQF
TRBJ1-1 | TRBD1 | 15 | TRBV28 | ASSFSHRGVMNTEAF
TRBJ2-7 | NA | 11 | TRBV5-6 | ASSPQGFYEQY
TRBJ2-2 | NA | 14 | TRBV7-3 | ASSLNRGRGAGELF
TRBJ2-7 | TRBD2 | 15 | TRBV18 | ASSPYGTSGPTYEQY
TRBJ2-5 | TRBD2 | 12 | TRBV19 | ASSRTSDQETQY
TRBJ2-1 | TRBD2 | 13 | TRBV4-3 | ASSQGLAGYNEQF
NA | NA | 11 | TRBV19 | ASSIRGRDEQY
TRBJ2-5 | NA | 11 | TRBV7-3 | ASSAAREETQY
TRBJ1-2 | NA | 12 | TRBV7-6 | ASSLGGGTNGYT
TRBJ1-1 | TRBD1 | 12 | TRBV9 | ASSVTTGGYEAF
TRBJ1-1 | TRBD1 | 13 | TRBV5-4 | ASSLSQGAYGEAF
TRBJ1-2 | TRBD1 | 13 | TRBV5-1 | ASNRGGTSEYGYT
TRBJ1-2 | NA | 15 | TRBV21-1 | ASRKYKGDRGRRGYT
TRBJ2-3 | NA | 13 | TRBV7-2 | ASSVRTVGRTPQY
TRBJ2-1 | TRBD1 | 9 | TRBV7-9 | ASSETGGEF
TRBJ2-1 | NA | 15 | TRBV5-1 | ASSSGARGGHYNEQF